Presented here are 21 T cell receptor beta chains from one specimen sequenced in a study of PD-1 blockade in classical Hodgkin lymphoma. Clones were sequenced by immunoSEQ multiplex PCR, and TCRdb holds only the in-frame ones, with some missing. The data hold over 60,000 clones, with over 85% observed a single time. As to time point: newly diagnosed, previously untreated cHL patient sample. The source material was peripheral blood mononuclear cells (PBMCs). These receptors were taken from a human donor with classical Hodgkin lymphoma.

The chain joins TRBV29-1 to TRBJ2-3; tentatively, D is TRBD1 (7 bases). In germline, CDR1 is SQVTM, CDR2 ANQGSEA. This CDR3 is 14 amino acids long. V was cut by 8 bases and J by 3 bases, with 18 bases left in between. The CDR3 is CSSRGDRGTDTQYF. CDR3 bases: TGCAGCTCTAGGGGGGACAGAGGGACAGATACGCAGTATTTT.

This chain connects TRBV30 to TRBJ1-1, with D unclear. Germline CDR1 reads GTSNPN; CDR2 reads SVGIG (reference sequence). The CDR3 spans 12 residues. Trimming stripped 2 bases from V and 9 bases from J, with 13 bases between. The CDR3 bases are TGTGCCTGGAGTCCGGACCTCATCCAAGCTTTCTTT. Amino acid sequence: CAWSPDLIQAFF.

This clone appeared a single time. The chain joins TRBV15 to TRBJ2-3; 8 bases align to TRBD2. The CDR3 has 18 residues. The trim removed 1 base at V and 0 bases at J, leaving 9 bases unmatched. CDR1 LNHNV and CDR2 YYDKDF come from the germline V gene (reference sequence). CDR3 coding DNA: TGTGCCACCAGCAGAGTTGCGGGGGGCCCCCTTAGCACAGATACGCAGTATTTT. This sequence encodes CATSRVAGGPLSTDTQYF. The variable domain in full, with the rest retrieved from reference TRBV15 and TRBJ2-3, is DAMVIQNPRYQVTQFGKPVTLSCSQTLNHNVMYWYQQKSSQAPKLLFHYYDKDFNNEADTPDNFQSRRPNTSFCFLDIRSPGLGDTAMYLCATSRVAGGPLSTDTQYFGPGTRLTVL.

The chain links TRBV21-1 to TRBJ1-2. TRBV21-1 is tagged as a pseudogene. CDR3 length equals 19 residues. CDR3 nucleotides: TGTGCCAGCAGCAAAGTAAGGGTGGGGGGACCCAACCTGTTTTATGGCTACACCTTC. Amino acid sequence: CASSKVRVGGPNLFYGYTF.

This chain uses TRBV5-1 with TRBJ2-7; the match to TRBD2 covers 14 bases. This CDR3 spans 18 amino acids. Germline V gene sequence: CDR1 SGHRS, CDR2 YFSETQ. V lost 0 bases, J lost 3 bases, and 8 bases stayed unmatched. CDR3 amino acids: CASSLGTSGGRPHYEQYF. Written as DNA, the CDR3 is TGCGCCAGCAGCTTGGGGACTAGCGGGGGGCGCCCACACTACGAGCAGTACTTC.

The rearrangement uses TRBV7-2 and TRBJ2-7, with D possibly TRBD1 on 5 matching bases. With 5 bases removed from V and 3 bases from J, the gap between germline ends came to 11 bases. The CDR3 has 13 residues. CDR1 is SGHTA, CDR2 FQGNSA, per germline. The CDR3 nucleotides are TGTGCCAGCAGCCACGACAGAAACTACGAGCAGTACTTC. This encodes CASSHDRNYEQYF.

This chain connects TRBV7-2 to TRBJ2-2; 8 bases map to TRBD1. V dropped 3 bases and J dropped 6; count of bases not matched to a gene: 3. Germline CDR1 is SGHTA and CDR2 is FQGNSA. The CDR3 sequence is 14 residues long. The DNA for the CDR3 is TGTGCCAGCAGCTTTTTACAGGGGGCCGGGGAGCTGTTTTTT. Its translation: CASSFLQGAGELFF.

The chain couples TRBV6-4 to TRBJ2-7, with D tentatively TRBD1 (7 bases). The germline V gene has CDR1 MRHNA and CDR2 SNTAGT. The CDR3 is made up of 15 amino acids. V lost 2 bases, J lost 6 bases, and 17 bases lay in between. The CDR3 sequence is CASSDPGGNYGEQYF. Written as DNA, the CDR3 is TGTGCCAGCAGTGACCCAGGGGGGAATTATGGCGAGCAGTACTTC.

J is TRBJ2-1 and V is TRBV10-2, with no clear D. V lost 0 bases and J lost 7, with 16 bases in between. CDR1 WSHSY and CDR2 SAAADI come from the germline V gene. The CDR3 totals 16 residues. The CDR3 coding sequence is TGCGCCAGCAGTGAGTCGTTCTCAACAATCGTGAATGAGCAGTTCTTC. As protein: CASSESFSTIVNEQFF.

V and J are TRBV7-9 and TRBJ2-4, with a tentative D call TRBD2 (6 bases). This CDR3 comprises 17 residues. The germline V gene encodes CDR1 SEHNR and CDR2 FQNEAQ (reference sequence). The V end lost 0 bases, the J end lost 0 bases, and 12 bases lay between the germline ends. The CDR3 DNA follows: TGTGCCAGCAGCTTAGCGCGCGGAGGGATAGCCAAAAACATTCAGTACTTC. It is translated as CASSLARGGIAKNIQYF.

The J gene is TRBJ1-6, the V gene TRBV6-7; TRBD1 is a possible D gene (5 bases). TRBV6-7 is annotated as an ORF whose role is uncertain. This CDR3 comprises 12 residues. V lost 7 bases and J lost 8, with 9 bases in between. CDR3 loop: CASIRVDSPLHF. CDR3 bases: TGTGCCAGCATCAGGGTGGATTCACCCCTCCACTTT.

The V and J genes are TRBV6-6 and TRBJ1-1; D gene unclear. The germline V gene has CDR1 MNHNY and CDR2 SVGAGI (reference sequence). The CDR3 has 14 amino acids. V lost 0 bases to trimming and J lost 0 bases, with 5 bases between them. CDR3 sequence: CASSYSGMNTEAFF. The CDR3 bases are TGTGCCAGCAGTTACTCGGGAATGAACACTGAAGCTTTCTTT.

The chain is built from TRBV7-3 and TRBJ2-2; 9 bases fit TRBD1. The CDR3 is 16 amino acids. The J segment lost 9 bases and the V segment lost 1 base, leaving 9 bases of the junction unmatched. Germline lookup yields CDR1 SGHTA and CDR2 FQGTGA. Here the CDR3 DNA reads TGTGCCAGCAGCTTAATCGCGGGACAGGGTTACCGGGAGCTGTTTTTT. Protein product: CASSLIAGQGYRELFF.

The chain employs TRBV9 and TRBJ2-3; D is perhaps TRBD2 (6 bases). The V gene lost 7 bases and the J gene lost 0 bases, with 12 bases spanning the gap. Germline lookup yields CDR1 SGDLS and CDR2 YYNGEE. The CDR3 runs to 14 residues. The DNA for the CDR3 is TGTGCCAGCTCCCGGGAGCCGAGCACAGATACGCAGTATTTT. This encodes CASSREPSTDTQYF.

The J gene is TRBJ1-2, the V gene TRBV5-6; D not resolved. The CDR3 loop spans 14 amino acids. In germline, CDR1 is SGHDT, CDR2 YYEEEE. V was cut by 4 bases and J by 7 bases, with 17 bases left in between. This CDR3 is CASSRRLGEGGYTF. The CDR3 bases are TGTGCCAGCAGCCGAAGGCTCGGGGAGGGTGGCTACACCTTC.

This rearrangement joins TRBV6-5 to TRBJ1-2; D remains unclear. CDR1 is MNHEY, CDR2 SVGAGI, per germline. The CDR3 consists of 14 residues. Between the trimmed V and J ends, which lost 0 bases and 4 bases, there was a span of 9 bases. The CDR3 loop is CASSYSGLGYGYTF. The CDR3 coding sequence is TGTGCCAGCAGTTACTCCGGGTTGGGCTATGGCTACACCTTC.

V is TRBV7-2 and J is TRBJ2-2; no reliable D call. Deletions cut 0 bases from V and 2 bases from J, with 7 bases between. From germline, CDR1 is SGHTA and CDR2 FQGNSA. The CDR3 is 15 amino acids. For the CDR3, the DNA is TGTGCCAGCAGCTTAGCCCTCCTAAACACCGGGGAGCTGTTTTTT. This encodes CASSLALLNTGELFF.

The chain links TRBV7-2 to TRBJ2-7; 7 bases line up with TRBD1. This CDR3 has 15 residues. Losses at the gene ends were 5 bases for V and 1 base for J; bases not matched to a gene: 8. Germline values: CDR1 SGHTA, CDR2 FQGNSA. The CDR3 bases are TGTGCCAGCAGCCGGGCCGGGACAGATTCCTACGAGCAGTACTTC. It is translated as CASSRAGTDSYEQYF.

The rearrangement uses TRBV5-4 and TRBJ1-2; D is unclear. This CDR3 has 13 amino acids. Trimming shortened V by 4 bases and J by 5 bases, and 12 bases separated the two germline ends. The germline CDR1 and CDR2 sequences are SGHNT and YYREEE (reference sequence). CDR3 in amino acids: CASSQPTDYGYTF. The DNA of the CDR3 is TGTGCCAGCAGCCAACCGACTGATTATGGCTACACCTTC.

The chain uses TRBV29-1 and TRBJ1-2; D ambiguous. Germline V lookup: CDR1 SQVTM, CDR2 ANQGSEA. This CDR3 spans 12 amino acids. V shed 5 bases and J shed 0 bases, with 7 bases lying between them. The CDR3 sequence: CSVYQPNYGYTF. The CDR3 DNA reads as TGCAGCGTTTACCAACCTAACTATGGCTACACCTTC.

The V and J genes are TRBV5-6 and TRBJ2-7; 13 bases align to TRBD2. This CDR3 spans 17 amino acids. Germline V gene sequence: CDR1 SGHDT, CDR2 YYEEEE. The V gene end was trimmed by 4 bases and the J gene end by 1 base; junction bases not matched to a gene: 8. In DNA form, the CDR3 reads TGTGCCAGCAGCGCAGGACTAGCGGGAGTCTCTTCCTACGAGCAGTACTTC. As protein: CASSAGLAGVSSYEQYF.